The clone carrying this T cell receptor (beta chain) was detected only a few times. Its specificity is not known. The record originates from a study of identical twins. Study outcomes and limitations: Models underestimated how often monozygotic twins shared out-of-frame TCR alpha.

CDR3 size: 13 residues. Germline V gives CDR1 MDHEN, CDR2 SYDVKM. Trimming removed 5 bases from V and 2 bases from J, with 9 bases in between. TCRdb analysed the 5' RACE reads with MiXCR anew, one entry per CDR3 protein. The repertoire holds approximately 140,000 distinct CDR3 sequences, with 3% to 4.5% as singletons. The clonotype comes from a man aged 18 to 29 in good health. The chain carries TRBV28 and TRBJ1-2; D remains unclear. Sequenced input: memory T cells sorted from blood. The CDR3 coding sequence is TGTGCCAGCAGTGCACATAAGAACTATGGCTACACCTTC. Amino acids: CASSAHKNYGYTF.